Listed below are T cell receptor beta chains from one sample, sequenced in a study of OX40 agonist ivuxolimab in advanced cancers. The method was immunoSEQ multiplex PCR; TCRdb's version includes in-frame clones alone and lacks a portion of them. Of tens of thousands of clones in the sample, around 90% were seen once. This specimen was CD4+ or CD8+ T cells sorted from blood, taken in a trial of the OX40 agonist ivuxolimab. The receptor set was obtained from an adult with an advanced solid tumor such as melanoma, head and neck, liver or kidney cancer. Both conserved end residues are part of each CDR3. The order of the fields is CDR3 DNA, CDR3 protein, V gene, D gene, clone size, J gene. A D gene is named only where the DNA matches it firmly. Only part of the rows carry a size: once, few, many, or a class if the clone is expanded.

TGCGCCAGCAGCCAAGACAGGGTATTGTATCATGAAAAACTGTTTTTT,CASSQDRVLYHEKLFF,TRBV4-3,-,-,TRBJ1-4
TGTGCCAGCAGTCAAAGCGGGGGCCACCAAGAGACCCAGTACTTC,CASSQSGGHQETQYF,TRBV9,TRBD2,-,TRBJ2-5
TGTGCCATCGAGGGTGCCGGGCAGGTCGACACAGATACGCAGTATTTT,CAIEGAGQVDTDTQYF,TRBV10-3,-,-,TRBJ2-3
TGCGCCAGCAGCCAAGTATTCCTAGGTCCCTCGAACACTGAAGCTTTCTTT,CASSQVFLGPSNTEAFF,TRBV4-3,-,-,TRBJ1-1
TGTGCCAGCTTTAGCGGGGGGGCTCAAGATACGCAGTATTTT,CASFSGGAQDTQYF,TRBV28,TRBD2,-,TRBJ2-3
TGCGCCAGCAGCCAAGATCCATCCAAGGGGCCTGAAGCTTTCTTT,CASSQDPSKGPEAFF,TRBV4-3,-,-,TRBJ1-1
TGTGCCAGCAGCGGAGACAGGGAGCTGTTTTTT,CASSGDRELFF,TRBV9,-,-,TRBJ2-2
TGTGCCAGCAGCTTAGACTCATTGGGAGAGACCCAGTACTTC,CASSLDSLGETQYF,TRBV7-3,-,-,TRBJ2-5
TGTGCCAGCAGTTTCCCCGGACTGCAATCACCCCTCCACTTT,CASSFPGLQSPLHF,TRBV27,-,-,TRBJ1-6
TGTGCCAGCAGCGCAGGGACAGACTACTATGGCTACACCTTC,CASSAGTDYYGYTF,TRBV9,TRBD1,-,TRBJ1-2
TGTGCCAGCAGGAGGAACCTAAGACAGGTCGAGAACACCGGGGAGCTGTTTTTT,CASRRNLRQVENTGELFF,TRBV7-9,-,-,TRBJ2-2
TGTGCCAGCACCCAACCAGGGGCCCGGACCTACAATGAGCAGTTCTTC,CASTQPGARTYNEQFF,TRBV7-2,-,-,TRBJ2-1
TGTGCCAGCAGCACCGGGACTAGTTTCGAGCAGTACTTC,CASSTGTSFEQYF,TRBV9,TRBD2,-,TRBJ2-7
TGTGCCAGCAGCTTAGTTGACAGACACTACGAGCAGTACTTC,CASSLVDRHYEQYF,TRBV7-9,-,-,TRBJ2-7
TGCGCCAGCAGTGAGTCGTCTCCGGGTGCATCCTACAATGAGCAGTTCTTC,CASSESSPGASYNEQFF,TRBV10-2,-,-,TRBJ2-1
TGTGCCACTAGGGCCACGGAGGGCGGCGAGCAGTACTTC,CATRATEGGEQYF,TRBV19,-,-,TRBJ2-7
TGTGCCAGCAGCCAGATCTTTACAGGGGAGGATGAGCAGTTCTTC,CASSQIFTGEDEQFF,TRBV11-2,-,once,TRBJ2-1
TGTGCCAGCAGCTTAGCAGAGGGCGAGCAGTTCTTC,CASSLAEGEQFF,TRBV11-3,-,-,TRBJ2-1
TGTGCCAGCAGTTGGACTAGCTCGGGCTACGAGCAGTACTTC,CASSWTSSGYEQYF,TRBV6-5,TRBD2,-,TRBJ2-7
TGTGCCAGCAGCGTAGGGGGGACGGTTGAGCAGTTCTTC,CASSVGGTVEQFF,TRBV9,-,-,TRBJ2-1
TGTGCCAGCAGCAAACTAAAGCAGGGAACGGGAGGCTACACCTTC,CASSKLKQGTGGYTF,TRBV21-1,-,-,TRBJ1-2
TGTGCCAGCAGTTTATACAGAGCCTACGAGCAGTACTTC,CASSLYRAYEQYF,TRBV27,-,-,TRBJ2-7
TGCGCCAGCAGCCAAGATAGGGGGGCAAGACAGCCCCAGCATTTT,CASSQDRGARQPQHF,TRBV4-3,-,-,TRBJ1-5
TGCGCCAGCAGCCAAGATCCAACGGGTATTTCGACCGGGGAGCTGTTTTTT,CASSQDPTGISTGELFF,TRBV4-3,-,-,TRBJ2-2
TGTGCCAGCAGCTTAGGGGGGAACACTGAAGCTTTCTTT,CASSLGGNTEAFF,TRBV13,-,-,TRBJ1-1
TGTGCCAGCGGTTCGGCGGGGATACAAGAGACCCAGTACTTC,CASGSAGIQETQYF,TRBV13,-,-,TRBJ2-5
TGTGCCAGCAGCCAAGCATCTGTCCCCCTCCACTTT,CASSQASVPLHF,TRBV14,-,-,TRBJ1-6
TGTGCCAGCAGTTTGTACAGGGGGCATCAGCCCCAGCATTTT,CASSLYRGHQPQHF,TRBV5-7,TRBD1,-,TRBJ1-5
TGTGCCAGCAGTGCAGGTTTCGGTCGGGACTATGGCTACACCTTC,CASSAGFGRDYGYTF,TRBV6-5,-,-,TRBJ1-2
TGCGCCAGCAGAAAAAGGAGCCGGGGGGGCCCCGGGGAGCTGTTTTTT,CASRKRSRGGPGELFF,TRBV10-2,TRBD2,-,TRBJ2-2
TGTGCCAGCAGCTTAAATCCGGGGTTGGGCTCAGATACGCAGTATTTT,CASSLNPGLGSDTQYF,TRBV11-2,-,once,TRBJ2-3
TGTGCCAGCAGTTTAGCGACGAACACCGGGGAGCTGTTTTTT,CASSLATNTGELFF,TRBV28,-,-,TRBJ2-2
TGTGCCAGCAGCTTCGGGACAGGGAGGAGCAATCAGCCCCAGCATTTT,CASSFGTGRSNQPQHF,TRBV5-4,TRBD1,once,TRBJ1-5
TGCGCCAGCAGCCAAGATATACCCGGGACAGGGGGTTCAGATACGCAGTATTTT,CASSQDIPGTGGSDTQYF,TRBV4-1,TRBD1,-,TRBJ2-3
TGTGCCAGCAGCCCGCGGGCCCCCACCGGGGAGCTGTTTTTT,CASSPRAPTGELFF,TRBV5-6,-,-,TRBJ2-2
TGTGCCAGCAGTGAAGCGCAGGCAGGGTACACTGAAGCTTTCTTT,CASSEAQAGYTEAFF,TRBV2,-,-,TRBJ1-1
TGTGCCAGCACAAAACAGGGGGCGGGAGAGACCCAGTACTTC,CASTKQGAGETQYF,TRBV9,TRBD1,-,TRBJ2-5
TGTGCCTCGGGGGCTTCCGGGACAGGGAACGAGCAGTACTTC,CASGASGTGNEQYF,TRBV9,TRBD1,once,TRBJ2-7
TGTGCTAGTGGTTTACCAGCAGGGGGTGACAATGAGCAGTTCTTC,CASGLPAGGDNEQFF,TRBV12-5,TRBD1,-,TRBJ2-1
TGTGCCAGCAGCCAAGAAGTGAGCGCGGGGTATGGCTACACCTTC,CASSQEVSAGYGYTF,TRBV4-2,-,-,TRBJ1-2
TGCAGCGCCTCTTTTGGGACACCGTACAATGAGCAGTTCTTC,CSASFGTPYNEQFF,TRBV29-1,-,-,TRBJ2-1
TGTGCCAGCAGCCAAGAAGAGGGACAGGGTATAGACATTCAGTACTTC,CASSQEEGQGIDIQYF,TRBV5-4,TRBD1,-,TRBJ2-4
TGTGCCAGCAGCAGTTACGAGGCGGGTAACACCGGGGAGCTGTTTTTT,CASSSYEAGNTGELFF,TRBV11-3,-,-,TRBJ2-2
TGTGCCTGGAGTAGCGGCGGGGGGGCGGAGACCCAGTACTTC,CAWSSGGGAETQYF,TRBV30,TRBD2,-,TRBJ2-5
TGCGCCAGCAGCCAAGCCGACAGGGAGGTTGACTACACCTTC,CASSQADREVDYTF,TRBV4-1,TRBD1,-,TRBJ1-2
TGTGCCAGCAGCAAAGGGACAGGGCTATATTCACCCCTCCACTTT,CASSKGTGLYSPLHF,TRBV27,TRBD1,-,TRBJ1-6
TGCGCCAGCAGCCAAGAGGAATCTCTCACAGATACGCAGTATTTT,CASSQEESLTDTQYF,TRBV4-1,-,-,TRBJ2-3
TGTGCCAGTAGTATTGCGGGCACTCTCTATGGCTACACCTTC,CASSIAGTLYGYTF,TRBV19,-,-,TRBJ1-2
TGTGCCAGCACGCCCGGGGACGAGCTATTCTTC,CASTPGDELFF,TRBV7-9,-,-,TRBJ2-1
TGTGCCAGTAGTAGCGGGACAGACTCTGGGGCCAACGTCCTGACTTTC,CASSSGTDSGANVLTF,TRBV19,-,-,TRBJ2-6
TGTGCCAGCAGGCTGCCGATGTTGAGGGGTCAGCCCCAGCATTTT,CASRLPMLRGQPQHF,TRBV28,-,-,TRBJ1-5
TGTGCCAGCAGCCCCAGACAGGGTTGGGGCCAAGAGACCCAGTACTTC,CASSPRQGWGQETQYF,TRBV13,TRBD1,-,TRBJ2-5
TGTGCCAGCAGCTCCGAAGCTAAGGCTAGCGGGGAGAACACCGGGGAGCTGTTTTTT,CASSSEAKASGENTGELFF,TRBV7-8,TRBD2,-,TRBJ2-2
TGTGCCAGCAGCTTAGAAATAGCCTCCTACGAGCAGTACTTC,CASSLEIASYEQYF,TRBV7-8,-,-,TRBJ2-7
TGTGCCAGCAGCTTATCAGCAGCGGGGACACCTTACACCGGGGAGCTGTTTTTT,CASSLSAAGTPYTGELFF,TRBV7-6,-,-,TRBJ2-2
TGTGCCAGCAGTGTGGCGGGGGCCGTCACCGGGGAGCTGTTTTTT,CASSVAGAVTGELFF,TRBV27,-,-,TRBJ2-2
TGTGCCGCTGACAGGGGGCCTTACAATGAGCAGTTCTTC,CAADRGPYNEQFF,TRBV6-1,TRBD1,-,TRBJ2-1
TGCGCCAGCAGCTTCACAGGGGCGAACACTGAAGCTTTCTTT,CASSFTGANTEAFF,TRBV5-1,TRBD1,-,TRBJ1-1
TGCGCCAGCAGCCAAGAACCGGGAGCTCTCCCCAGAGGTGGGGCCAACGTCCTGACTTTC,CASSQEPGALPRGGANVLTF,TRBV4-3,-,few,TRBJ2-6